This passage covers 6 T cell receptor beta chains from one sample sequenced in a study of technical replicates of blood from a few donors. Only in-frame clones appear in the TCRdb table, and some are missing; sequencing was by immunoSEQ multiplex PCR. The sample records fewer than 12,000 clones, around 94% being singletons. Material for sequencing was PBMCs. The receptors originated from a human donor in good health.

The chain links TRBV28 to TRBJ1-2; 9 nucleotides align to TRBD1. The CDR3 is 16 amino acids. Germline lookup yields CDR1 MDHEN and CDR2 SYDVKM. The junction had 10 bases not matched to a gene; V was cut back by 4 bases and J by 4 bases. The CDR3 reads CASSSPRTGDRYGYTF. The CDR3 DNA is TGTGCCAGCAGTTCGCCTCGGACAGGGGATCGCTATGGCTACACCTTC.

This clone was seen just once. V usage is TRBV27 and J usage is TRBJ1-1, with D perhaps TRBD1 (5 bases). This CDR3 region has 13 residues. V was shortened by 6 bases and J by 11 bases, with 19 bases between the two germline ends. Looked up from germline, CDR1 is MNHEY and CDR2 is SMNVEV (reference sequence). This CDR3 reads CASSPILSGEAFF. In nucleotides, the CDR3 is TGTGCCAGCAGCCCCATCCTGTCGGGGGAGGCTTTCTTT.

The chain has TRBV4-1 and TRBJ2-1; TRBD2 matches 7 bases. Germline V gives CDR1 MGHRA, CDR2 YSYEKL. The CDR3 is made up of 16 amino acids. Losses at the gene ends were 0 bases for V and 2 bases for J; bases not matched to a gene: 4. The CDR3 coding sequence is TGCGCCAGCAGCCAAGAAAGGAGCGGGGCCTACAATGAGCAGTTCTTC. It encodes CASSQERSGAYNEQFF.

The CDR3 sequence: CASSPPVSRASYNEQFF. The CDR3 nucleotides are TGTGCCAGCTCACCACCGGTGTCCAGGGCCTCCTACAATGAGCAGTTCTTC. The V gene is TRBV18, the J gene TRBJ2-1; tentative D call: TRBD1 (5 bases). Trimming took off 0 bases at V and 0 bases at J, with 12 bases between the two ends. Germline V CDR1 and CDR2: KGHSH, LQKENI. The CDR3 is 17 residues long. Based on the CDR3 plus reference TRBV18 and TRBJ2-1, the full variable domain is NAGVMQNPRHLVRRRGQEARLRCSPMKGHSHVYWYRQLPEEGLKFMVYLQKENIIDESGMPKERFSAEFPKEGPSILRIQQVVRGDSAAYFCASSPPVSRASYNEQFFGPGTRLTVL.

The J gene is TRBJ2-7, the V gene TRBV6-5, with D perhaps TRBD1 (5 bases). The CDR3 has 15 amino acids. V shed 5 bases and J shed 2 bases, with 16 bases lying between them. Germline loops: CDR1 MNHEY, CDR2 SVGAGI. CDR3 protein: CASSTPGHPTYEQYF. CDR3 nucleotide sequence: TGTGCCAGCAGTACACCAGGGCACCCCACCTACGAGCAGTACTTC.

J is TRBJ2-3 and V is TRBV11-3; D is undetermined. V was trimmed by 0 bases and J by 3 bases, leaving 10 bases between them. In germline, CDR1 is SGHNT, CDR2 YENEEA. The CDR3 has 15 residues. CDR3: CASSLEGRETDTQYF. Here the CDR3 DNA reads TGTGCCAGCAGCTTAGAGGGCAGAGAAACAGATACGCAGTATTTT.